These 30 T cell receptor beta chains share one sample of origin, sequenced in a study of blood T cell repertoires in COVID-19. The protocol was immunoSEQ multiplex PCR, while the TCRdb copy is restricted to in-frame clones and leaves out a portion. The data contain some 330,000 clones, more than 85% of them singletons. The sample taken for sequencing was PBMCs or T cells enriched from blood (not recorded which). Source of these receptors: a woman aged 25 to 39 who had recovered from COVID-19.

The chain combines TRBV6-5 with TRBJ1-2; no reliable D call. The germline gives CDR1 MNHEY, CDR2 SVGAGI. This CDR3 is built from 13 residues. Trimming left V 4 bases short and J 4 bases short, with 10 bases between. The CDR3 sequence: CASSSAERYGYTF. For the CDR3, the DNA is TGTGCCAGCAGTTCGGCGGAACGCTATGGCTACACCTTC.

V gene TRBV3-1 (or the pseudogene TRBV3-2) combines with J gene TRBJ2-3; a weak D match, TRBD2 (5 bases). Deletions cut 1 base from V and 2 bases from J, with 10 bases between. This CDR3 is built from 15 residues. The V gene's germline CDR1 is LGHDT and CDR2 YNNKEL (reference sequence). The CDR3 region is CASSQVRGSTDTQYF. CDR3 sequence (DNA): TGTGCCAGCAGCCAAGTCCGGGGTTCCACAGATACGCAGTATTTT.

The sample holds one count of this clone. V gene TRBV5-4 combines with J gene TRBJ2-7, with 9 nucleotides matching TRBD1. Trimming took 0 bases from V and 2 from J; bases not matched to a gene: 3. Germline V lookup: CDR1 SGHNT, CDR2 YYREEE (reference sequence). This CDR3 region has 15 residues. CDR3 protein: CASSLGGQGPYEQYF. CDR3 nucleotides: TGTGCCAGCAGCTTGGGGGGACAGGGTCCCTACGAGCAGTACTTC.

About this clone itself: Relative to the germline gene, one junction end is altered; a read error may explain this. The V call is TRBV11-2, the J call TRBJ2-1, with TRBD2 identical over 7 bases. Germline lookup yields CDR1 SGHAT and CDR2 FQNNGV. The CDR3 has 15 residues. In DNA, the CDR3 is TGTGCCAGCAGCTTAGTCGCGGGAGCCTACAGTGAGCAGTTCTTC. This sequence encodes CASSLVAGAYSEQFF.

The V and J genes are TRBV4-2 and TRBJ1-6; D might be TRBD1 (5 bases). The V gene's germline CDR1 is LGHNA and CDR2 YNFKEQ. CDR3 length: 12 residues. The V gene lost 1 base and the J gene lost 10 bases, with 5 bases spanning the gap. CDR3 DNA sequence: TGTGCCAGCAGCCAAGGGGGCTCACCCCTCCACTTT. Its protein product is CASSQGGSPLHF.

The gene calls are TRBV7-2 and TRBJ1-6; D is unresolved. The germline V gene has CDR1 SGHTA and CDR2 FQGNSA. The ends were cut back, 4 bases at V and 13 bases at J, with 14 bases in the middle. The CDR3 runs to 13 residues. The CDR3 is CASSSRGLKPLHF. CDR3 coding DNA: TGTGCCAGCAGCTCCCGTGGCCTTAAGCCCCTCCACTTT.

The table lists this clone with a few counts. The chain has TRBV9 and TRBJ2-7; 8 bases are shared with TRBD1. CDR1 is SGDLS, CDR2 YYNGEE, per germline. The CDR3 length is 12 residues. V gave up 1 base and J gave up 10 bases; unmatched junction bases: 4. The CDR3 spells CASSVSQGAQYF. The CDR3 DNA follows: TGTGCCAGCAGCGTATCCCAGGGGGCTCAGTACTTC.

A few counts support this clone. Written as DNA, the CDR3 is TGTGCCAGCAGCTTAGGCCCACCTAGCTCCTATAATTCACCCCTCCACTTT. Its protein is CASSLGPPSSYNSPLHF. V and J are TRBV7-6 and TRBJ1-6; D is unclear. The ends were cut back, 1 base at V and 0 bases at J, with 10 bases in the middle. Germline values: CDR1 SGHVS, CDR2 FNYEAQ. This CDR3 has 17 amino acids.

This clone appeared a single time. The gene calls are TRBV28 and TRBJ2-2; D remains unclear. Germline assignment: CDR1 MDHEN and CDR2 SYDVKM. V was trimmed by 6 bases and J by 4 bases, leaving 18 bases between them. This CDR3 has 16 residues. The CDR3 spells CASSPQQALLTGELFF. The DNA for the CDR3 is TGTGCCAGCAGCCCCCAGCAAGCGCTCCTCACCGGGGAGCTGTTTTTT.

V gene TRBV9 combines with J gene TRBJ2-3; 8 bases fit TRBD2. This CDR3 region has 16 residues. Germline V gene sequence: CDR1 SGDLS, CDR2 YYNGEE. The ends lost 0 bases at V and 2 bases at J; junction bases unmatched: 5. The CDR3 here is CASSVAGGLFTDTQYF. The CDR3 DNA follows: TGTGCCAGCAGCGTAGCGGGGGGGCTATTCACAGATACGCAGTATTTT. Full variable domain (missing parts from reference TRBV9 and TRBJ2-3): DSGVTQTPKHLITATGQRVTLRCSPRSGDLSVYWYQQSLDQGLQFLIQYYNGEERAKGNILERFSAQQFPDLHSELNLSSLELGDSALYFCASSVAGGLFTDTQYFGPGTRLTVL.

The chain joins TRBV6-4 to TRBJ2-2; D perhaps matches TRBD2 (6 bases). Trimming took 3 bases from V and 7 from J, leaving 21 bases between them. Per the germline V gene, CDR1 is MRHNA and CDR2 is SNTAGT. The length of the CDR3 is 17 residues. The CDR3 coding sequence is TGTGCCAGCAGTGAAATGGTGGCGCCTAGCGCGGGCGGGGAGCTGTTTTTT. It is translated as CASSEMVAPSAGGELFF.

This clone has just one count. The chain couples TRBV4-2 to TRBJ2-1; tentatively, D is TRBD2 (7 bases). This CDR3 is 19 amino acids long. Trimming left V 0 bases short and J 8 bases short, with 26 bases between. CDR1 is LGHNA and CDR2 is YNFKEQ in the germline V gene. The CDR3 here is CASSQDPVGGLASMDEQFF. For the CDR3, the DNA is TGTGCCAGCAGCCAAGATCCCGTCGGGGGGCTAGCGAGCATGGATGAGCAGTTCTTC.

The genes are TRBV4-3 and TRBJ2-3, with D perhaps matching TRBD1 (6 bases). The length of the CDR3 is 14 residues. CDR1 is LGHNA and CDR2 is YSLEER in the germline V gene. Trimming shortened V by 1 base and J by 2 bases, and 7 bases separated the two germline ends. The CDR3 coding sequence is TGCGCCAGCAGCCAAGGGACAGTCACAGATACGCAGTATTTT. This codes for CASSQGTVTDTQYF.

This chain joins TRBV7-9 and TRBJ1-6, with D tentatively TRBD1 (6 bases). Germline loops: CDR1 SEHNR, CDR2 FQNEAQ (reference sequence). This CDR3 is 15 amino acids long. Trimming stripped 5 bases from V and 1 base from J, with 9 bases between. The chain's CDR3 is CASSPTGSYNSPLHF. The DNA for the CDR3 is TGTGCCAGCAGCCCAACAGGGTCCTATAATTCACCCCTCCACTTT. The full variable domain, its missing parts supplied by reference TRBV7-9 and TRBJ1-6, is DTGVSQNPRHKITKRGQNVTFRCDPISEHNRLYWYRQTLGQGPEFLTYFQNEAQLEKSRLLSDRFSAERPKGSFSTLEIQRTEQGDSAMYLCASSPTGSYNSPLHFGNGTRLTVT.

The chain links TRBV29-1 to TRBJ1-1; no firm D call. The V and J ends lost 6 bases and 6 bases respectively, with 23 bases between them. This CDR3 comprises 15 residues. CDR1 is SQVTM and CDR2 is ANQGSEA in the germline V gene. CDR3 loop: CSVLAGSVASSEAFF. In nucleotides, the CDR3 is TGCAGCGTGTTGGCTGGGAGCGTTGCATCGTCTGAAGCTTTCTTT.

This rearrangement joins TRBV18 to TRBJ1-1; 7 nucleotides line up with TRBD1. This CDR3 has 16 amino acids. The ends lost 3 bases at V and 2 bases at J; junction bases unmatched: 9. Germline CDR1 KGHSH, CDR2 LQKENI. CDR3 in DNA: TGTGCCAGCTCACCCCGATCCGGGACAGCAAACACTGAAGCTTTCTTT. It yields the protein CASSPRSGTANTEAFF.

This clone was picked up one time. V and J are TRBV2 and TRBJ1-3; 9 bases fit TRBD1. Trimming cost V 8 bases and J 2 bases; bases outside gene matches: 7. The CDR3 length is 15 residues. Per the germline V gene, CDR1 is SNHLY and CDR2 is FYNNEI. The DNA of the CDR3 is TGTGCCAGCGCTCTGGGACAGGGAGCTGGAAACACCATATATTTT. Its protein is CASALGQGAGNTIYF.

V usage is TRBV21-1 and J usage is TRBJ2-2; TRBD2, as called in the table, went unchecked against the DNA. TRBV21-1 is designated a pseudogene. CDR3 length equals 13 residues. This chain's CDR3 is CASQAGDPGELFF. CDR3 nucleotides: TGTGCCAGCCAGGCCGGGGATCCCGGGGAGCTGTTTTTT.

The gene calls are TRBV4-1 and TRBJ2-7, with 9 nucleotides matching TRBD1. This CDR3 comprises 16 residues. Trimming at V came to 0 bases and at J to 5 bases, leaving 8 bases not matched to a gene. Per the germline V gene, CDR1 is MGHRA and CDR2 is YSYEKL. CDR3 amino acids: CASSQDDRTGVNEQYF. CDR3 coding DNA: TGCGCCAGCAGCCAAGATGACCGGACAGGGGTGAACGAGCAGTACTTC.

The CDR3 reads CASSSRQGMSNQPQHF. CDR3 bases: TGTGCCAGCAGTTCGAGACAGGGTATGAGCAATCAGCCCCAGCATTTT. The V and J genes are TRBV28 and TRBJ1-5; TRBD1 matches at 7 bases. Losses at the gene ends were 4 bases for V and 1 base for J; bases not matched to a gene: 7. From germline, CDR1 is MDHEN and CDR2 SYDVKM. CDR3 size: 16 residues.

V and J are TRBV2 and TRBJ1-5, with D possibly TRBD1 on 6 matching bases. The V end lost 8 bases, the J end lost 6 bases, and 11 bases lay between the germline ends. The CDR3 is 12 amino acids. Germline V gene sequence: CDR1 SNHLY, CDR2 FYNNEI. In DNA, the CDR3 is TGTGCCAGCGGTAGGGGGATTCAGCCCCAGCATTTT. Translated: CASGRGIQPQHF.

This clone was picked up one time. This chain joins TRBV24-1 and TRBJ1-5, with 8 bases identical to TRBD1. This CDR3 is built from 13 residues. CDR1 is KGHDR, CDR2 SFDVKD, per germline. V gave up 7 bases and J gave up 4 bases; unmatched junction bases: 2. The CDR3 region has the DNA TGTGCCACCAGGGACAGGGAGAATCAGCCCCAGCATTTT. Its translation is CATRDRENQPQHF.

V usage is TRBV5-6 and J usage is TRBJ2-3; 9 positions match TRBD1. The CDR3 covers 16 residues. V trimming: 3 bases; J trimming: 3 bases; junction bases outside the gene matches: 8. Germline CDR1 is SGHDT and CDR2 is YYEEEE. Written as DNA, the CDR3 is TGTGCCAGCAGCTCCGCGGACAGGGGTGGGACAGATACGCAGTATTTT. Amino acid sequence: CASSSADRGGTDTQYF.

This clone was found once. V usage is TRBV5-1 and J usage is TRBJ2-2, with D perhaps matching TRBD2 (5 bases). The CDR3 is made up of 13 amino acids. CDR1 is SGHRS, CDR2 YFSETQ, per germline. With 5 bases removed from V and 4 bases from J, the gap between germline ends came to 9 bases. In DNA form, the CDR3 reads TGCGCCAGCAGTTGGGCGGGCACCGGGGAGCTGTTTTTT. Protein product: CASSWAGTGELFF.

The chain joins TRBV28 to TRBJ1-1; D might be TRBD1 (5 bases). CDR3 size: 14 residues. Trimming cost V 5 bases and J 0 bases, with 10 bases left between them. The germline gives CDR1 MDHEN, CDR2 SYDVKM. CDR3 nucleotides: TGTGCCAGCAGTAACAGGCCCATGAACACTGAAGCTTTCTTT. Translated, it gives CASSNRPMNTEAFF.

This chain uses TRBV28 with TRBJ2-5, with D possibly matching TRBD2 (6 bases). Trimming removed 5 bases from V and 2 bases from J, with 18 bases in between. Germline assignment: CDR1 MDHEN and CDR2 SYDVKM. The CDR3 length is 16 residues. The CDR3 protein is CASSPPRRGRQETQYF. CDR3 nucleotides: TGTGCCAGCAGTCCCCCCCGGCGGGGCCGACAAGAGACCCAGTACTTC.

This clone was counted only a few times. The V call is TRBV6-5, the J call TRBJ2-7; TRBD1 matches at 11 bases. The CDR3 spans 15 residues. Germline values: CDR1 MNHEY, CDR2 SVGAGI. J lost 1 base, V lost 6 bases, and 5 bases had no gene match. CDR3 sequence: CASSRTGGVSYEQYF. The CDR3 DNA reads TGTGCCAGCAGCCGGACAGGGGGCGTGTCCTACGAGCAGTACTTC.

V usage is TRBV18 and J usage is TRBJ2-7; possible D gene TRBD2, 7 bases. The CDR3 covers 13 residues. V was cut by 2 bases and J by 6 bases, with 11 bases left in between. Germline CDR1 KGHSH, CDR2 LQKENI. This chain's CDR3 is CASSPGGGAEQYF. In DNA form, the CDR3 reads TGTGCCAGCTCACCAGGGGGGGGCGCCGAGCAGTACTTC.

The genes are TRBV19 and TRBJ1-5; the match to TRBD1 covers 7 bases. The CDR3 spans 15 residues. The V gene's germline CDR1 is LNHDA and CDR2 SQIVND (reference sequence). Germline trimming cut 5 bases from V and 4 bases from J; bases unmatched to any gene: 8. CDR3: CASSRDDRANQPQHF. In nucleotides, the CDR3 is TGTGCCAGTAGTCGGGATGACAGGGCAAATCAGCCCCAGCATTTT.

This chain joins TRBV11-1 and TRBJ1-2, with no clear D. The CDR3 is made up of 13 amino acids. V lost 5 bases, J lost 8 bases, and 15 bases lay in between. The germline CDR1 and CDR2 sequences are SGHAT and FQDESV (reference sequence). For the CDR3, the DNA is TGTGCCAGCAGCGCTAGGACCGAGGGCGGCTACACCTTC. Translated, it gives CASSARTEGGYTF.